The next 9 T cell receptor beta chains were all read from a single sample in a study of immune cell composition in non-small cell lung cancer. Profiled with immunoSEQ multiplex PCR; TCRdb holds only in-frame clones, not every one. The sample lists 13,000 or so clones, approximately 80% occurring once. Sequencing was performed on lung tumor tissue. The receptors originated from a human donor with non-small cell lung cancer.

The J gene is TRBJ2-1, the V gene TRBV4-2; possibly TRBD2 for D (7 bases). CDR3 size: 17 residues. The germline V gene has CDR1 LGHNA and CDR2 YNFKEQ. V lost 1 base, J lost 1 base, and 14 bases lay in between. The CDR3 nucleotides are TGTGCCAGCAGCCAAGTGGGTGCGGGGGCGTCCTACAATGAGCAGTTCTTC. Translation: CASSQVGAGASYNEQFF.

The CDR3 protein is CASSIDRNTEAFF. Written as DNA, the CDR3 is TGTGCCAGTAGTATCGACAGGAACACTGAAGCTTTCTTT. This chain uses TRBV19 with TRBJ1-1, with D possibly TRBD1 on 5 matching bases. Germline V gives CDR1 LNHDA, CDR2 SQIVND (reference sequence). Deletions cut 3 bases from V and 1 base from J, with 6 bases between. The CDR3 length is 13 residues.

The chain has TRBV6-5 and TRBJ2-7; 7 bases match TRBD1. Losses at the gene ends were 6 bases for V and 3 bases for J; bases not matched to a gene: 8. Per the germline V gene, CDR1 is MNHEY and CDR2 is SVGAGI. The CDR3 length is 14 residues. The CDR3 region has the DNA TGTGCCAGCAGCCAATCCGGGGACAGCTACGAGCAGTACTTC. Amino acid sequence: CASSQSGDSYEQYF.

The rearrangement links TRBV30 to TRBJ1-1; TRBD1 might be the D (6 bases). Germline V lookup: CDR1 GTSNPN, CDR2 SVGIG (reference sequence). Trimming stripped 3 bases from V and 7 bases from J, with 9 bases between. The CDR3 has 11 amino acids. CDR3 DNA sequence: TGTGCCTGGAGGGGACAAATTGAAGCTTTCTTT. This sequence encodes CAWRGQIEAFF. The full variable domain, in which reference TRBV30 and TRBJ1-1 provide the parts outside the CDR3, is SQTIHQWPATLVQPVGSPLSLECTVEGTSNPNLYWYRQAAGRGLQLLFYSVGIGQISSEVPQNLSASRPQDRQFILSSKKLLLSDSGFYLCAWRGQIEAFFGQGTRLTVV.

This clone was recorded once. The rearrangement uses TRBV27 and TRBJ1-2, with TRBD1 matching over 9 bases. This CDR3 region has 15 residues. Germline values: CDR1 MNHEY, CDR2 SMNVEV (reference sequence). V dropped 6 bases and J dropped 3; count of bases not matched to a gene: 8. CDR3 residues: CASSPKGQGYYGYTF. The CDR3 nucleotides read TGTGCCAGCAGCCCTAAGGGACAGGGATACTATGGCTACACCTTC.

The CDR3 spells CASRELNTDTQYF. Here the CDR3 DNA reads TGTGCCAGTAGGGAGTTAAACACAGATACGCAGTATTTT. The V call is TRBV6-5, the J call TRBJ2-3; TRBD2 is a possible D gene (5 bases). The V and J ends lost 9 bases and 2 bases respectively, with 12 bases between them. Looked up from germline, CDR1 is MNHEY and CDR2 is SVGAGI. CDR3 size: 13 residues.

This clone has just a few counts. The J gene is TRBJ1-4, the V gene TRBV28; 7 bases are shared with TRBD1. CDR1 is MDHEN and CDR2 is SYDVKM in the germline V gene. V gave up 3 bases and J gave up 6 bases; unmatched junction bases: 7. This CDR3 spans 15 amino acids. This CDR3 reads CASSFPTGADEKLFF. As DNA, the CDR3 is TGTGCCAGCAGTTTCCCTACAGGGGCGGATGAAAAACTGTTTTTT.

The chain is built from TRBV19 and TRBJ2-3; 9 bases line up with TRBD1. Germline values: CDR1 LNHDA, CDR2 SQIVND (reference sequence). The CDR3 is 16 residues long. V trimming: 5 bases; J trimming: 1 base; junction bases outside the gene matches: 7. This CDR3 reads CASSGRQGDGTDTQYF. The CDR3 region has the DNA TGTGCCAGTAGTGGTCGACAGGGGGACGGCACAGATACGCAGTATTTT.

This clone was seen only once. J is TRBJ1-5 and V is TRBV29-1, with D possibly matching TRBD1 (6 bases). V shed 7 bases and J shed 2 bases, with 12 bases lying between them. The CDR3 contains 13 residues. The germline V gene has CDR1 SQVTM and CDR2 ANQGSEA. The DNA for the CDR3 is TGCAGCGCTGCAGGGGATGGCAATCAGCCCCAGCATTTT. It yields the protein CSAAGDGNQPQHF.